This section outlines one TCR beta chain sequence together with its context. Its specificity is unknown. The data were obtained in a study of cytomegalovirus exposure and HLA in healthy donors. Looked up from germline, CDR1 is SGDLS and CDR2 is YYNGEE. V was trimmed by 0 bases and J by 8 bases, leaving 20 bases between them. CDR3 length: 16 amino acids. The repertoire was sequenced with immunoSEQ multiplex PCR; TCRdb's copy has only in-frame clones and lacks some. The sample consists of approximately 120,000 clones, about 96% of them appearing once. Study observations and caveats: Cytomegalovirus association was assigned to more than 150 TCR beta chains.

The source material was PBMCs. This chain joins TRBV9 and TRBJ1-2; D may be TRBD1 (5 bases). This receptor was taken from a man aged 18 to 35 in good health and CMV-seronegative. The chain's CDR3 is CASSVDSRPGKEGYTF. The CDR3, as DNA: TGTGCCAGCAGCGTAGATAGTCGGCCAGGGAAGGAGGGCTACACCTTC.